This record looks at one TCR beta chain sequence and its context. What it binds is not known. These data are taken from a study of OX40 agonist ivuxolimab in advanced cancers. Study in general: Mean age 60 years, range 23 to 79; nearly 85% male. Broader study findings: Clonal expansion in partial responders at 0.1-3.0 mg/kg ranked among the lowest. Circulating CD4+ and CD8+ T cells showed clonal expansion by week 6 at 0.1 to 3.0 mg/kg.

The germline CDR1 and CDR2 sequences are SGHVS and FQNEAQ. This CDR3 region has 13 residues. V lost 0 bases, J lost 4 bases, and 7 bases lay in between. Method: immunoSEQ multiplex PCR; TCRdb's copy keeps in-frame clones and lacks some. The table has tens of thousands of clones, around 81% seen once; the top ten hold roughly 4.2%. This sample comprised CD4+ or CD8+ T cells sorted from blood, obtained in a trial of the OX40 agonist ivuxolimab. The J gene is TRBJ2-7, the V gene TRBV7-8, with a weak D call TRBD2 (6 bases). This receptor was taken from an adult with an advanced solid tumor such as melanoma, head and neck, liver or kidney cancer. DNA for the CDR3: TGTGCCAGCAGCTTAGCGCGGGGATACGAGCAGTACTTC. It yields the protein CASSLARGYEQYF.